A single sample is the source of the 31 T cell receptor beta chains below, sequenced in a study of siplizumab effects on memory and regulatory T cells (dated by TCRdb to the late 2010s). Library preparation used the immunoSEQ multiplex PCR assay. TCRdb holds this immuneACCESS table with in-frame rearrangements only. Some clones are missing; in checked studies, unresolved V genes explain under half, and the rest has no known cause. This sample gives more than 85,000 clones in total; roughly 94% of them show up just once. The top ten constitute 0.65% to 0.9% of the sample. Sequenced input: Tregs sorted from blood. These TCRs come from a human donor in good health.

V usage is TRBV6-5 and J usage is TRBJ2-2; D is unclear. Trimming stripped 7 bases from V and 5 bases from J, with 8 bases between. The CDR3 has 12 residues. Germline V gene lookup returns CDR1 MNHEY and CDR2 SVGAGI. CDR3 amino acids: CASMSMTGELFF. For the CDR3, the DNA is TGTGCCAGCATGTCAATGACCGGGGAGCTGTTTTTT.

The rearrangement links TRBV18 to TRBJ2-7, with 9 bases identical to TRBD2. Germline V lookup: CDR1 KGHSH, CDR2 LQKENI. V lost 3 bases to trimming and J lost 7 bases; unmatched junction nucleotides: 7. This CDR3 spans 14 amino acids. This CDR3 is CASSPIAGAGEQYF. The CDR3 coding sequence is TGTGCCAGCTCACCCATAGCGGGGGCGGGAGAGCAGTACTTC.

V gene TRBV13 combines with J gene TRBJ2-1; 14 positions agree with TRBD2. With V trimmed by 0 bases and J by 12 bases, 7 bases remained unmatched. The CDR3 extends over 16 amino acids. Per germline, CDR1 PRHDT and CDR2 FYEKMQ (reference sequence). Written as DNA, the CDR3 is TGTGCCAGCAGCTTAGGCCGACTAGCGGGAGGGCATCGGCAGTTCTTC. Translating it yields CASSLGRLAGGHRQFF.

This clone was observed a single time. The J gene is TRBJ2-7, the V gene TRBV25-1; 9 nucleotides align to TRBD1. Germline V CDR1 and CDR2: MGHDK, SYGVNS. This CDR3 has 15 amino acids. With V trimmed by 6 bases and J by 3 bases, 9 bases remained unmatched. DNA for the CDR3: TGTGCCAGCAGGGGGACGGGGGGACAGGGCTACGAGCAGTACTTC. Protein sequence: CASRGTGGQGYEQYF.

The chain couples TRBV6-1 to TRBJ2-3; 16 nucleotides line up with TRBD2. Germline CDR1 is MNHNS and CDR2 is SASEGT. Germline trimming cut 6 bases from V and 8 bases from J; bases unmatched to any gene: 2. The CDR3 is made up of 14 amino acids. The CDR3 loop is CASRGTSGRGTQYF. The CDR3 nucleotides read TGTGCCAGCAGGGGGACTAGCGGGAGGGGTACGCAGTATTTT.

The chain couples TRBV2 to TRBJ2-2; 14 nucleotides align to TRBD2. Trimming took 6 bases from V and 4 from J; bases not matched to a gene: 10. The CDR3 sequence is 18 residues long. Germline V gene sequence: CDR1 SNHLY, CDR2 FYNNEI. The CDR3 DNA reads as TGTGCCAGCAGCACTACGGGACTAGCGGGGGTCCGCACCGGGGAGCTGTTTTTT. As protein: CASSTTGLAGVRTGELFF.

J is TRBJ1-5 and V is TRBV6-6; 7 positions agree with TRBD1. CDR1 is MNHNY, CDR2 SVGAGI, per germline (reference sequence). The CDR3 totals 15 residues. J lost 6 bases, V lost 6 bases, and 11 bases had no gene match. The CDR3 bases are TGTGCCAGCAGCTACACAGGGGCCCGGATTCAGCCCCAGCATTTT. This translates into CASSYTGARIQPQHF.

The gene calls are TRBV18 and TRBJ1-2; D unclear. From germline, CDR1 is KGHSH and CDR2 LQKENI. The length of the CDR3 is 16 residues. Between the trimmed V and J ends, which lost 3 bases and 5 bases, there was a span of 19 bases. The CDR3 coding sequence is TGTGCCAGCTCACCGGAGGGCAGACCCTTTCGATATGGCTACACCTTC. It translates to CASSPEGRPFRYGYTF.

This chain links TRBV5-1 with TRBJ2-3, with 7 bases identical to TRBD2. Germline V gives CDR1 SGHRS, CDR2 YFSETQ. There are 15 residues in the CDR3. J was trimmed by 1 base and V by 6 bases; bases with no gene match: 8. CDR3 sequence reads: CASKLLARGTDTQYF. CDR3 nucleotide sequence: TGCGCCAGCAAATTACTAGCGAGGGGCACAGATACGCAGTATTTT.

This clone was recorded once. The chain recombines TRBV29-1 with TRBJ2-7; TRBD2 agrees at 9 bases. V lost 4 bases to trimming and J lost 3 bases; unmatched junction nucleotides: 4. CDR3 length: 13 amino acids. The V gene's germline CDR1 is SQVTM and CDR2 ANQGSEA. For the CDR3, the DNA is TGCAGCGTTGGTAGCGGGAGAGACTACGAGCAGTACTTC. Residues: CSVGSGRDYEQYF.

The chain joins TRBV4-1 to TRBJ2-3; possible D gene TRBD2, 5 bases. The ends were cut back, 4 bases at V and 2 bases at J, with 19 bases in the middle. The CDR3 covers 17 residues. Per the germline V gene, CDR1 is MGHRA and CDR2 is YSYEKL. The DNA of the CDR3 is TGCGCCAGCAGCCGGACCGCAGGAGGCTTTTCCACAGATACGCAGTATTTT. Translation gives CASSRTAGGFSTDTQYF.

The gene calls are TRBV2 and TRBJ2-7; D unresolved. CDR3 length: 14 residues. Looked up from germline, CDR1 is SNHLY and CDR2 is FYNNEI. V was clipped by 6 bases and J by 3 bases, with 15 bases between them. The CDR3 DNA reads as TGTGCCAGCAGACAATCTCCCCCTATCTACGAGCAGTACTTC. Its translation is CASRQSPPIYEQYF.

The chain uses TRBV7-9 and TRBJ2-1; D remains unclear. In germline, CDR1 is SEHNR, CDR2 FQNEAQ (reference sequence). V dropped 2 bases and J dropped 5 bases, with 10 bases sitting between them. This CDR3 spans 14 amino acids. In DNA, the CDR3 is TGTGCCAGCAGCTTACGAGGCCAGAACAATGAGCAGTTCTTC. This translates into CASSLRGQNNEQFF.

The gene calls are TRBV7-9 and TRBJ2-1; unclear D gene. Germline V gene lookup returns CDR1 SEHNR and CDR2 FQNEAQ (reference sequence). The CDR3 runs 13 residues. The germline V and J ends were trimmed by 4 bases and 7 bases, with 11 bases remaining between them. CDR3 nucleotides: TGTGCCAGCAGCTCGGCTGGTGGGAATGAGCAGTTCTTC. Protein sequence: CASSSAGGNEQFF.

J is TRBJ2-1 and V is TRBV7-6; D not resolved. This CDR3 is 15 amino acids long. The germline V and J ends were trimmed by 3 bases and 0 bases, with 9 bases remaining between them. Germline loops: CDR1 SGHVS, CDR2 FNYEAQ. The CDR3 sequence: CASSFAQGSYNEQFF. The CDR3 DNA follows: TGTGCCAGCAGCTTTGCCCAAGGCTCCTACAATGAGCAGTTCTTC.

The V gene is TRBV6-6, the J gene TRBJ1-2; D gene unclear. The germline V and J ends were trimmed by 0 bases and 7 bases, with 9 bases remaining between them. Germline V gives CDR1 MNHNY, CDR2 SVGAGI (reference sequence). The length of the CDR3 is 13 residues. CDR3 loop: CASSYSTQSGYTF. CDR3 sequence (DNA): TGTGCCAGCAGTTACTCCACCCAAAGTGGCTACACCTTC.

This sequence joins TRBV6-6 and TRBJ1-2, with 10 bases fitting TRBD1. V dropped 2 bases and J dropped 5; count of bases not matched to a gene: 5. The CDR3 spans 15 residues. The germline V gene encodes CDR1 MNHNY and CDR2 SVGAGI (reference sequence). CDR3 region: CASSYRDRGIYGYTF. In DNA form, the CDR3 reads TGTGCCAGCAGTTACAGGGACAGGGGAATATATGGCTACACCTTC.

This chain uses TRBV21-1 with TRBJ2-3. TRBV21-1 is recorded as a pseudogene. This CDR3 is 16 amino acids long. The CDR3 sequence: CASSKERRVRSDTQYF. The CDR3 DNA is TGTGCCAGCAGCAAAGAGCGAAGGGTTAGGTCAGATACGCAGTATTTT.

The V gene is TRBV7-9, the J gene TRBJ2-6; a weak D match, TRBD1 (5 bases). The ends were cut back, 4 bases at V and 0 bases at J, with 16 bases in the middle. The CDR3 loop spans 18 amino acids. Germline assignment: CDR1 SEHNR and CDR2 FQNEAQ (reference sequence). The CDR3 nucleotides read TGTGCCAGCAGCTCAGGATGGACACACCGCTCTGGGGCCAACGTCCTGACTTTC. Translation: CASSSGWTHRSGANVLTF.

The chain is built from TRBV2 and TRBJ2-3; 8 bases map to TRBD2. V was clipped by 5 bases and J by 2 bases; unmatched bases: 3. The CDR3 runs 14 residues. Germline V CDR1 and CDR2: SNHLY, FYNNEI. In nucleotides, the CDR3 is TGTGCCAGCAGTATAGCGGGATACACAGATACGCAGTATTTT. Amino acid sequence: CASSIAGYTDTQYF. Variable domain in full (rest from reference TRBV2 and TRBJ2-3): EPEVTQTPSHQVTQMGQEVILRCVPISNHLYFYWYRQILGQKVEFLVSFYNNEISEKSEIFDDQFSVERPDGSNFTLKIRSTKLEDSAMYFCASSIAGYTDTQYFGPGTRLTVL.

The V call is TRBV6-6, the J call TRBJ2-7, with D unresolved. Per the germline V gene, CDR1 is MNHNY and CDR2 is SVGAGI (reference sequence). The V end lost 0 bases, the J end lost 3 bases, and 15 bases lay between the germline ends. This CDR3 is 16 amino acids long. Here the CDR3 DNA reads TGTGCCAGCAGTTACTCGAGTGGGCATGATGACTACGAGCAGTACTTC. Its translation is CASSYSSGHDDYEQYF.

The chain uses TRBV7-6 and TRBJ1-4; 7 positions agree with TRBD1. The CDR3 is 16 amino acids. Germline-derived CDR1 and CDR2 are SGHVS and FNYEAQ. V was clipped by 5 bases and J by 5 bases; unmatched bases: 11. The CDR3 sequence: CASSPQGQVGNEKLFF. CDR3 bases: TGTGCCAGCAGCCCCCAAGGACAGGTTGGGAATGAAAAACTGTTTTTT.

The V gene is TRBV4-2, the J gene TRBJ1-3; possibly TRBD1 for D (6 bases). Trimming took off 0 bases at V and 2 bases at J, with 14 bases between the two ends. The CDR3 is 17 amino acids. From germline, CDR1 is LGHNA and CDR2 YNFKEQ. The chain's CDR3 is CASSQDGTQTTGNTIYF. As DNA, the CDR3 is TGTGCCAGCAGCCAAGATGGGACACAAACCACTGGAAACACCATATATTTT.

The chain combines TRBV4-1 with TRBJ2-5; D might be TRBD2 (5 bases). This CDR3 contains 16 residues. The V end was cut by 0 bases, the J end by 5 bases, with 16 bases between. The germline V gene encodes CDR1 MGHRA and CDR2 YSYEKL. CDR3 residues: CASSQDSEPPGETQYF. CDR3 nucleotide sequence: TGCGCCAGCAGCCAAGATAGCGAACCCCCGGGGGAGACCCAGTACTTC.

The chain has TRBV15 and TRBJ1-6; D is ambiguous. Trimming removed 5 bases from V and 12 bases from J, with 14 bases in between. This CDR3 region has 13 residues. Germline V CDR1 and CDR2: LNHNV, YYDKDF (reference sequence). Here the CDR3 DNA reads TGTGCCACCAGCTTTGGCCCCCCGCTACCCCTCCACTTT. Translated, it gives CATSFGPPLPLHF.

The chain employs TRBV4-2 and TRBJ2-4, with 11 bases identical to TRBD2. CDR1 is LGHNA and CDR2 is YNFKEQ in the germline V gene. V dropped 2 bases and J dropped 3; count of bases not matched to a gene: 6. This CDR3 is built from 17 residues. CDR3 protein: CASSQIAGGPGKNIQYF. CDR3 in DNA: TGTGCCAGCAGCCAAATAGCGGGAGGGCCGGGCAAAAACATTCAGTACTTC.

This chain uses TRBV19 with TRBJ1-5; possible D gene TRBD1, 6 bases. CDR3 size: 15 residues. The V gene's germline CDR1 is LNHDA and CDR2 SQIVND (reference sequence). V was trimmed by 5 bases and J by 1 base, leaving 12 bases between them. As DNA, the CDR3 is TGTGCCAGTAGTTTGGAGGGGGGCAGCAATCAGCCCCAGCATTTT. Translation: CASSLEGGSNQPQHF. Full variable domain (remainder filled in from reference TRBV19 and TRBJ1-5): DGGITQSPKYLFRKEGQNVTLSCEQNLNHDAMYWYRQDPGQGLRLIYYSQIVNDFQKGDIAEGYSVSREKKESFPLTVTSAQKNPTAFYLCASSLEGGSNQPQHFGDGTRLSIL.

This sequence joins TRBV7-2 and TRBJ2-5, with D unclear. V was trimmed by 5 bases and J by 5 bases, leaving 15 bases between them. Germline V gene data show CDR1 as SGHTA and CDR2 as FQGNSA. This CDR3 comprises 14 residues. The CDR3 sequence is CASSNFRDAETQYF. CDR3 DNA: TGTGCCAGCAGCAATTTTAGGGATGCGGAGACCCAGTACTTC.

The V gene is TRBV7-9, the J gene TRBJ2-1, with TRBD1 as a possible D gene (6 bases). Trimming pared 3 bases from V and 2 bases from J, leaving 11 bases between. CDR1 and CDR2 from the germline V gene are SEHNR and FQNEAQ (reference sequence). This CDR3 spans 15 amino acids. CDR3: CASSFGQGPYNEQFF. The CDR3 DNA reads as TGTGCCAGCAGCTTCGGGCAGGGGCCCTACAATGAGCAGTTCTTC.

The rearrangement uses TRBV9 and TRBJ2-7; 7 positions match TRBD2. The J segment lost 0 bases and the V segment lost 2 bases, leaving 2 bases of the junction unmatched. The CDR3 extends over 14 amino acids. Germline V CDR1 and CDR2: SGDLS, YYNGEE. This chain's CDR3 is CASSVGLDSYEQYF. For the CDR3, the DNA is TGTGCCAGCAGCGTCGGACTAGACTCCTACGAGCAGTACTTC.

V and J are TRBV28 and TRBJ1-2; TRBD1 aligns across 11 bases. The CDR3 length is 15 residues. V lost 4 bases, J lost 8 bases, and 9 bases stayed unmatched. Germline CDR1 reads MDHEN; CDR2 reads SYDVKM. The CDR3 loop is CASSSSGQGARGYTF. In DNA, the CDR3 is TGTGCCAGCAGTTCCTCCGGACAGGGGGCGAGAGGCTACACCTTC.